Detailed here is one T cell receptor beta chain. Its antigen is unknown. There are 14 residues in the CDR3. Germline loops: CDR1 SGHNT, CDR2 YYREEE (reference sequence). The ends were cut back, 0 bases at V and 1 base at J, with 4 bases in the middle. This sample is drawn from a study of radiation and T cells in renal cell carcinoma. Background on the study: Nephrectomy followed 15 Gy stereotactic body radiation by 4 weeks.

Documented time point: blood 2 weeks post-SBRT. The treatment denotes: 15 Gy SBRT to primary tumor, nephrectomy 4 weeks later. Radiation-treated patients gave blood at baseline, week 2 and week 4. Method: immunoSEQ multiplex PCR; TCRdb's copy keeps in-frame clones and lacks some. This sample yields about 130,000 clones, of which about 88% are seen a single time; over 4.5% belongs to the top ten. Study-wide findings and caveats: In blood, top tumor clones expanded by 2 weeks, shrinking by 4. Pretreatment tumor biopsies were lacking, so baseline clonotypes are unknown.

The sequence was obtained from a woman between 70 and 85 years old with renal cell carcinoma. Sequenced material: blood, taken from a patient whose treatment included radiotherapy and nephrectomy. This chain joins TRBV5-4 and TRBJ2-2, with unresolved D. The CDR3 loop is CASSLDGNTGELFF. The CDR3 bases are TGTGCCAGCAGCTTGGACGGGAACACCGGGGAGCTGTTTTTT. Combining the CDR3 with reference TRBV5-4 and TRBJ2-2 gives the whole variable domain ETGVTQSPTHLIKTRGQQVTLRCSSQSGHNTVSWYQQALGQGPQFIFQYYREEENGRGNFPPRFSGLQFPNYSSELNVNALELDDSALYLCASSLDGNTGELFFGEGSRLTVL.